Presented here are 23 T cell receptor beta chains from one specimen sequenced in a study of blood T cells in healthy people across ages. Primed by a sample-barcoded 5' primer and a J-beta primer mix, a second PCR proceeded for 7 to 11 cycles. TCRdb re-called the 5' RACE reads with MiXCR, one entry per CDR3 protein. Seen here are hundreds of thousands of distinct CDR3 sequences, more than 55% observed once, and the top ten hold 20% to 30%. Material for sequencing was blood. All receptors derive from a middle-aged man in good health.

CDR3 coding DNA: TGTGCCAGCATAGCGGGCGGACAGTCGGATGGTGAGCAGTACTTC. Its protein product is CASIAGGQSDGEQYF. V is TRBV28 and J is TRBJ2-7, with D possibly matching TRBD2 (7 bases). CDR1 MDHEN and CDR2 SYDVKM come from the germline V gene. Trimming left V 7 bases short and J 7 bases short, with 23 bases between. The CDR3 totals 15 residues. The variable domain in full, completed from reference TRBV28 and TRBJ2-7, reads DVKVTQSSRYLVKRTGEKVFLECVQDMDHENMFWYRQDPGLGLRLIYFSYDVKMKEKGDIPEGYSVSREKKERFSLILESASTNQTSMYLCASIAGGQSDGEQYFGPGTRLTVT.

This clonotype has just a few counts. The genes are TRBV5-1 and TRBJ2-5, with 8 bases matching TRBD1. The germline V gene has CDR1 SGHRS and CDR2 YFSETQ. The CDR3 totals 14 residues. V dropped 4 bases and J dropped 4; count of bases not matched to a gene: 6. The CDR3 DNA reads TGCGCCAGCAGCAAACCACAGGGGGGAGAGACCCAGTACTTC. Translation: CASSKPQGGETQYF.

This clonotype was counted between two and nine times. The DNA for the CDR3 is TGTGCCAGCACCGGCCAGGGGTTCTCCTACAATGAGCAGTTCTTC. This gives the protein CASTGQGFSYNEQFF. The rearrangement uses TRBV12-3 or TRBV12-4 and TRBJ2-1; D perhaps matches TRBD1 (6 bases). CDR3 length equals 15 residues. V was clipped by 7 bases and J by 0 bases, with 13 bases between them.

V gene TRBV20-1 combines with J gene TRBJ2-3, with 15 bases matching TRBD2. CDR1 DFQATT and CDR2 SNEGSKA come from the germline V gene (reference sequence). This CDR3 comprises 17 residues. V was pared by 1 base and J by 5 bases, with 7 bases of the junction left unmatched. The CDR3 region has the DNA TGCAGTGCTAGAGCAGGACTAGCGGGAGGGAGGTTAGATACGCAGTATTTT. It is translated as CSARAGLAGGRLDTQYF.

This rearrangement joins TRBV14 to TRBJ2-5; TRBD1 is a possible D gene (6 bases). Looked up from germline, CDR1 is SGHDN and CDR2 is FVKESK. The CDR3 extends over 15 amino acids. Between the trimmed V and J ends, which lost 3 bases and 5 bases, there was a span of 16 bases. The CDR3 DNA reads as TGTGCCAGCAGCCAGGATAACAGGGAGTGGGAGACCCAGTACTTC. Its protein is CASSQDNREWETQYF.

The chain links TRBV10-3 to TRBJ2-1; no reliable D call. The V gene's germline CDR1 is ENHRY and CDR2 SYGVKD. V lost 3 bases and J lost 4, with 16 bases in between. This CDR3 is built from 16 residues. The CDR3 spells CAISESRSGDYNEQFF. In nucleotides, the CDR3 is TGTGCCATCAGTGAATCTCGGTCAGGCGATTACAATGAGCAGTTCTTC.

Here the CDR3 DNA reads TGTGCCAGCAGTGATAGTCCGGGAGGGGAGCAGTACTTC. It is translated as CASSDSPGGEQYF. This rearrangement joins TRBV6-4 to TRBJ2-7; TRBD2 matches 8 bases. Germline CDR1 reads MRHNA; CDR2 reads SNTAGT. The CDR3 runs 13 residues. Losses at the gene ends were 3 bases for V and 7 bases for J; bases not matched to a gene: 5.

This chain links TRBV24-1 with TRBJ2-2; 9 bases fit TRBD1. The CDR3 extends over 16 amino acids. Unmatched junction bases numbered 8, after V lost 6 bases and J lost 4 bases. Per the germline V gene, CDR1 is KGHDR and CDR2 is SFDVKD. CDR3: CATSRFGTGLTGELFF. The CDR3 region has the DNA TGTGCCACCAGTCGGTTCGGGACAGGGCTCACCGGGGAGCTGTTTTTT.

This clonotype was picked up many times. The chain is built from TRBV5-1 and TRBJ2-5, with 9 positions matching TRBD2. Unmatched junction bases numbered 5, after V lost 0 bases and J lost 2 bases. The CDR3 runs to 16 residues. Looked up from germline, CDR1 is SGHRS and CDR2 is YFSETQ. Here the CDR3 reads CASSLAPSGAQETQYF. The DNA of the CDR3 is TGCGCCAGCAGCTTGGCGCCTAGCGGGGCTCAAGAGACCCAGTACTTC.

The chain is built from TRBV12-3 or TRBV12-4 and TRBJ2-3; D is perhaps TRBD2 (5 bases). Trimming took 7 bases from V and 4 from J, leaving 12 bases between them. There are 13 residues in the CDR3. The CDR3 DNA reads TGTGCCAGCAATTTCGGGGTGGCAGATACGCAGTATTTT. The encoded protein is CASNFGVADTQYF.

The V and J genes are TRBV10-3 and TRBJ1-1; D gene uncertain. This CDR3 contains 12 residues. The germline gives CDR1 ENHRY, CDR2 SYGVKD. Trimming removed 0 bases from V and 11 bases from J, with 10 bases in between. CDR3 nucleotides: TGTGCCATCAGTGAGTCCACAGCGAGTGCTTTCTTT. Translation: CAISESTASAFF.

The chain links TRBV5-1 to TRBJ2-7; no clear D. V lost 9 bases to trimming and J lost 2 bases, with 18 bases between them. The CDR3 extends over 14 amino acids. Germline V gene data show CDR1 as SGHRS and CDR2 as YFSETQ. The CDR3 region has the DNA TGCGCCACCAACAGAACGCGGTTCCCCTACGAGCAGTACTTC. It is translated as CATNRTRFPYEQYF.

V gene TRBV20-1 combines with J gene TRBJ2-1; D remains ambiguous. The J call is uncertain, as TRBJ2-7 better fits the DNA end. CDR3 length: 15 residues. CDR1 DFQATT and CDR2 SNEGSKA come from the germline V gene (reference sequence). CDR3 coding DNA: TGCAGTGCTAGAGATCCATGGACGACCAACAATGAGCAGTACTTC. Its translation is CSARDPWTTNNEQYF.

Only a few counts were recorded for this clonotype. The gene calls are TRBV7-2 and TRBJ2-7, with D tentatively TRBD1 (5 bases). The CDR3 runs to 15 residues. V was cut by 1 base and J by 3 bases, with 13 bases left in between. Germline V lookup: CDR1 SGHTA, CDR2 FQGNSA. CDR3 amino acids: CASSLGGGWGYEQYF. For the CDR3, the DNA is TGTGCCAGCAGCTTAGGGGGCGGCTGGGGCTACGAGCAGTACTTC.

The J gene is TRBJ2-1, the V gene TRBV6-5; the match to TRBD1 covers 9 bases. The CDR3 sequence is 15 residues long. Germline CDR1 reads MNHEY; CDR2 reads SVGAGI. After removal of 2 bases from V and 5 bases from J, the junction contained 4 bases not matched to a gene. DNA of the CDR3: TGTGCCAGCAGTTACCGGACAGGGGTTAACAATGAGCAGTTCTTC. It encodes CASSYRTGVNNEQFF.

This chain uses TRBV20-1 with TRBJ2-7; 9 bases fit TRBD2. V dropped 5 bases and J dropped 7; count of bases not matched to a gene: 12. From germline, CDR1 is DFQATT and CDR2 SNEGSKA (reference sequence). The CDR3 is 14 amino acids. CDR3: CSAPSGSGRYEQYF. CDR3 sequence (DNA): TGCAGTGCTCCGAGCGGGAGCGGGAGGTATGAGCAGTACTTC.

The chain carries TRBV27 and TRBJ2-5; D might be TRBD2 (6 bases). There are 14 residues in the CDR3. Deletions cut 4 bases from V and 5 bases from J, with 14 bases between. Per germline, CDR1 MNHEY and CDR2 SMNVEV (reference sequence). This CDR3 is CASSSNPRGETQYF. DNA for the CDR3: TGTGCCAGCAGTTCGAACCCTCGGGGGGAGACCCAGTACTTC.

The chain couples TRBV27 to TRBJ2-7; 7 positions agree with TRBD1. Per germline, CDR1 MNHEY and CDR2 SMNVEV (reference sequence). V lost 8 bases to trimming and J lost 5 bases; unmatched junction nucleotides: 15. The CDR3 covers 15 residues. The CDR3 bases are TGTGCCAGCTCAGGTGGGCAGGGGGAGTTTGACGAGCAGTACTTC. It translates to CASSGGQGEFDEQYF.

This chain connects TRBV12-3 or TRBV12-4 to TRBJ2-3; TRBD2 aligns across 7 bases. This CDR3 contains 13 residues. Trimming removed 7 bases from V and 2 bases from J; junction bases left unmatched: 3. The CDR3 DNA reads as TGTGCCAGCAATCTAGCGGCCACAGATACGCAGTATTTT. Translating gives CASNLAATDTQYF.

The chain is built from TRBV20-1 and TRBJ2-7; D not certain. The end of the DNA fits TRBJ2-5 better, so the J call may be wrong. The CDR3 is 13 amino acids. Germline V gene lookup returns CDR1 DFQATT and CDR2 SNEGSKA (reference sequence). CDR3 residues: CSARDLPRETQYF. CDR3 nucleotides: TGCAGTGCTAGAGATTTACCGAGAGAGACCCAGTACTTC.

V gene TRBV28 combines with J gene TRBJ2-1, with TRBD2 matching over 8 bases. The germline gives CDR1 MDHEN, CDR2 SYDVKM. Unmatched junction bases numbered 12, after V lost 6 bases and J lost 8 bases. The CDR3 is made up of 15 amino acids. Here the CDR3 reads CASRNGGGGIHEQFF. The CDR3 nucleotides are TGTGCCAGCAGGAACGGGGGGGGAGGGATCCATGAGCAGTTCTTC.

The V gene is TRBV7-2, the J gene TRBJ2-5; D is perhaps TRBD1 (5 bases). Germline-derived CDR1 and CDR2 are SGHTA and FQGNSA. This CDR3 has 15 residues. V lost 3 bases and J 5 bases, leaving 16 bases between the germline ends. As DNA, the CDR3 is TGTGCCAGCAGCTTTGATGTTGGGGCCGGGGAGACCCAGTACTTC. It specifies CASSFDVGAGETQYF.

This clonotype showed up just once. The rearrangement joins TRBV6-2 or TRBV6-3 to TRBJ2-5; D ambiguous. The better agreement between TRBJ2-7 and the DNA end casts doubt on the J call. Germline loops: CDR1 MNHEY, CDR2 SVGEGT. The CDR3 has 15 residues. As DNA, the CDR3 is TGTGCCAGCAGCGTACGTGGCCAAGTCCACTACGAGCAGTACTTC. This translates into CASSVRGQVHYEQYF.